This TCR beta chain is drawn from a study of tumor-infiltrating lymphocytes in localized non-small cell lung cancer. The study, taken as a whole, reports: Tumor T-cell fraction was not associated with recurrence-free survival. Only some patients had TCR sequencing, depending on available tissue. IM1 and IM2 tumors showed no difference in T-cell fraction.

About this clone: Its antigen is not known.

The CDR3 runs to 13 residues. V was trimmed by 6 bases and J by 8 bases, leaving 14 bases between them. Germline CDR1 reads SEHNR; CDR2 reads FQNEAQ (reference sequence). Profiled with immunoSEQ multiplex PCR; TCRdb holds only in-frame clones, not every one. Found here are under 15,000 clones, 65% to 85% of them singletons; the top ten hold roughly 12%. This clonotype was obtained from a human donor with non-small cell lung cancer. Sequenced: lung tumor tissue. This chain uses TRBV7-9 with TRBJ2-1; no firm D call. The CDR3 protein is CASSWQVVDEQFF. CDR3 nucleotide sequence: TGTGCCAGCAGTTGGCAGGTGGTGGATGAGCAGTTCTTC.